This T cell receptor beta chain originates from a study of cytomegalovirus exposure and HLA in healthy donors. In the study overall: There were approximately 400 genotyped donors. Of these, 81% fell in the genetic ancestry cluster associated with self-reported Caucasian donors. Study-level findings and limits: Follow-up analysis later connected one missense variant in DCLRE1C with trimming of TCR beta V- and J-genes.

The germline gives CDR1 MDHEN, CDR2 SYDVKM. The CDR3 runs 22 residues. V was shortened by 4 bases and J by 1 base, with 35 bases between the two germline ends. A remark on this clone: Its antigen is not known.

PCR involved 60 Vbeta and 13 Jbeta primers. Assay used: immunoSEQ multiplex PCR; TCRdb lists only in-frame clones, some missing. The sample contains under 55,000 clones, about three quarters of which appear only once. Material: PBMCs. The receptor was derived from a man younger than 35 in good health and CMV-seronegative. The chain couples TRBV28 to TRBJ2-7, with TRBD2 as a possible D gene (6 bases). Here the CDR3 reads CASSSPHYSFSRIADSSYEQYF. The CDR3 bases are TGTGCCAGCAGTTCGCCACATTACTCATTCTCTCGAATAGCGGACTCTTCCTACGAGCAGTACTTC.